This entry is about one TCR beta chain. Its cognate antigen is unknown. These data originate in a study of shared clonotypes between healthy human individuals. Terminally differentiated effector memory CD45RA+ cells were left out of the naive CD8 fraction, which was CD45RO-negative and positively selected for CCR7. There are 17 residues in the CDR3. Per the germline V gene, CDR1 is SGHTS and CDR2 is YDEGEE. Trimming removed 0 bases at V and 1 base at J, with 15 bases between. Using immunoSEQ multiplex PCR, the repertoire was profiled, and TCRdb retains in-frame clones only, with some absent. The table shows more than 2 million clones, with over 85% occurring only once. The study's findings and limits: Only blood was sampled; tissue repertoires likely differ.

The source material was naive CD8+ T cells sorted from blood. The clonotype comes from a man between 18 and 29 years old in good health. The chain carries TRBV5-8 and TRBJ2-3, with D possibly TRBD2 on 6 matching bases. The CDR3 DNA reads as TGTGCCAGCAGCTTGGGGCTGGAGGGTGGAGGCACAGATACGCAGTATTTT. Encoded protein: CASSLGLEGGGTDTQYF.